Listed here are 2 T cell receptor beta chains from one sample, sequenced in a study of blood T cells in healthy people across ages. Primers used in a second PCR of roughly 6 to 11 cycles were a sample-barcoded 5' primer and a J-beta primer mix. Using its own MiXCR run on the 5' RACE reads, TCRdb lists one record per CDR3 protein. The repertoire includes 1.5 million to 2 million distinct CDR3 sequences, 35% to 50% of them detected once, and approximately 22% sits in the top ten. Sequencing used blood. Every receptor here comes from a human donor in good health.

Points on this clonotype: Given a much more abundant clone one base away, this may be a read error. The chain is built from TRBV4-3 and TRBJ1-2; D not resolved. The CDR3 covers 13 residues. From germline, CDR1 is LGHNA and CDR2 YSLEER. Deletions cut 2 bases from V and 6 bases from J, with 10 bases between. CDR3 DNA sequence: TGCGCCAGCAGCCAAAGACATGGGAATGGCTACACCTTC. Protein sequence: CASSQRHGNGYTF.

This chain uses TRBV6-6 with TRBJ2-7; either TRBD1 or TRBD2 may supply D (5 bases each). The CDR3 is made up of 14 amino acids. Germline V CDR1 and CDR2: MNHNY, SVGAGI (reference sequence). The V and J ends lost 5 bases and 7 bases respectively, with 18 bases between them. The CDR3 region has the DNA TGTGCCAGCAGTGATGGGGGTCTCTCGGAGGAGCAGTACTTC. As protein: CASSDGGLSEEQYF.